This entry features one T cell receptor (beta chain) sequence. The antigen remains undetermined. The entry originates in a study of CD8 T cells in ankylosing spondylitis. Making the TCR beta libraries involved quantitative 5'-RACE with molecular barcodes. Each CDR3 protein gets one entry after TCRdb re-called the 5' RACE reads with MiXCR. The repertoire holds 700,000 to 1,000,000 distinct CDR3 sequences, with roughly 12% as singletons. The CDR3 contains 14 residues. Germline V gene sequence: CDR1 SGHTA, CDR2 FQGNSA. Trimming shortened V by 5 bases and J by 4 bases, and 9 bases separated the two germline ends. General study findings and limits: Ankylosing spondylitis blood appeared to be characterized by a TCR beta motif of several highly homologous variants. Peripheral blood held disease-linked clones only at relatively low frequency, and these were CD8+. Earlier work had already found some motif variants in reactive arthritis synovial fluid and blood. Significant enrichment of disease-linked clones was reported in matched ankylosing spondylitis synovial fluid.

Sequenced input: blood, either unsorted or a sorted T cell fraction (not recorded which). This sequence originates from a male donor with ankylosing spondylitis. The chain uses TRBV7-2 and TRBJ2-6; no clear D gene. The CDR3 coding sequence is TGTGCCAGCAGCCCGACTCGGGGGGCCAACGTCCTGACTTTC. It codes for CASSPTRGANVLTF. Filled out from reference TRBV7-2 and TRBJ2-6, the complete variable domain reads GAGVSQSPSNKVTEKGKDVELRCDPISGHTALYWYRQSLGQGLEFLIYFQGNSAPDKSGLPSDRFSAERTGGSVSTLTIQRTQQEDSAVYLCASSPTRGANVLTFGAGSRLTVL.